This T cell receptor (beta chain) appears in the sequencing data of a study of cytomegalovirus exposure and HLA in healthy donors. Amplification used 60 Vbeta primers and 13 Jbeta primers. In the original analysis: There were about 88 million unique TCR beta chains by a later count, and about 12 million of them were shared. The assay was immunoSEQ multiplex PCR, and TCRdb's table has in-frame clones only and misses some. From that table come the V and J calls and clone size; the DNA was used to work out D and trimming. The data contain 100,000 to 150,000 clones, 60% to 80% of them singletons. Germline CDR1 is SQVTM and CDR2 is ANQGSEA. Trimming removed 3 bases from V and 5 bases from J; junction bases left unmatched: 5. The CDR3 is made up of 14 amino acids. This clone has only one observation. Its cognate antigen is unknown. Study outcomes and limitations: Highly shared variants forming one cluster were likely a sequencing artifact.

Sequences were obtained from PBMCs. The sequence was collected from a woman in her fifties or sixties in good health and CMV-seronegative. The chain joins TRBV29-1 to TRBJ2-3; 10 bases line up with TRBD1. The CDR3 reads CSVETTGGLDTQYF. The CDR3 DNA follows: TGCAGCGTTGAGACGACAGGGGGCTTAGATACGCAGTATTTT.